The 31 T cell receptor beta chains listed next were all sequenced from one sample in a study of T cells after yellow fever vaccination. TCRdb re-analysed the 5' RACE reads in MiXCR, keeping a single row per CDR3 protein. The data show 500,000 to 550,000 distinct CDR3 sequences, 21% seen once. The input for sequencing was PBMCs, taken roughly 20 days after the first yellow fever vaccination. These receptors originate from a man younger than 35 who received the YFV17D yellow fever vaccine.

This clonotype has just a few counts. This sequence joins TRBV7-6 and TRBJ2-7, with D possibly matching TRBD2 (5 bases). Germline-derived CDR1 and CDR2 are SGHVS and FNYEAQ. The ends were cut back, 1 base at V and 3 bases at J, with 7 bases in the middle. This CDR3 region has 13 residues. CDR3 amino acids: CASSLGEIYEQYV. CDR3 coding DNA: TGTGCCAGCAGCTTAGGGGAGATCTACGAGCAGTACGTC.

The V and J genes are TRBV5-6 and TRBJ2-3, with 7 bases identical to TRBD1. The CDR3 runs to 15 residues. Trimming cost V 7 bases and J 2 bases; bases outside gene matches: 10. Germline assignment: CDR1 SGHDT and CDR2 YYEEEE. In DNA form, the CDR3 reads TGTGCCAGCGTGGGGCAGACAGGGTACACAGATACGCAGTATTTT. As protein: CASVGQTGYTDTQYF.

The genes are TRBV12-3 or TRBV12-4 and TRBJ2-1; D is ambiguous. This CDR3 comprises 12 residues. The V end lost 3 bases, the J end lost 8 bases, and 8 bases lay between the germline ends. The CDR3 spells CASSLGAHEQFF. The CDR3 nucleotides read TGTGCCAGCAGTTTGGGCGCCCATGAGCAGTTCTTC.

The chain combines TRBV4-1 with TRBJ2-5; tentative D call: TRBD1 (5 bases). The CDR3 runs 14 residues. Deletions cut 1 base from V and 5 bases from J, with 11 bases between. CDR1 is MGHRA and CDR2 is YSYEKL in the germline V gene. In DNA form, the CDR3 reads TGCGCCAGCAGCCAAGCGCCCCAGGGCGAGACCCAGTACTTC. Its translation: CASSQAPQGETQYF.

In this sample, this clonotype turned up a few times. V gene TRBV12-3 or TRBV12-4 combines with J gene TRBJ2-7; D ambiguous. The CDR3 extends over 13 amino acids. Between the trimmed V and J ends, which lost 4 bases and 3 bases, there was a span of 10 bases. In DNA form, the CDR3 reads TGTGCCAGCAGTTCCACCCGAAACTACGAGCAGTACTTC. This translates into CASSSTRNYEQYF.

The chain carries TRBV4-2 and TRBJ2-5, with a tentative D call TRBD1 (6 bases). The V end was cut by 0 bases, the J end by 5 bases, with 13 bases between. The CDR3 is 15 residues long. Per the germline V gene, CDR1 is LGHNA and CDR2 is YNFKEQ. The CDR3 coding sequence is TGTGCCAGCAGCCAAGAACGACAGGATGCGGAGACCCAGTACTTC. This codes for CASSQERQDAETQYF.

The CDR3 DNA reads TGTGCCAGCAGTTCCCTAACAGGGAGGCGTGAAAAACTGTTTTTT. Amino acids: CASSSLTGRREKLFF. The V and J genes are TRBV12-3 or TRBV12-4 and TRBJ1-4, with D maybe TRBD1 (6 bases). The length of the CDR3 is 15 residues. With 4 bases removed from V and 7 bases from J, the gap between germline ends came to 16 bases.

The V gene is TRBV7-2, the J gene TRBJ1-2; 7 positions match TRBD1. CDR1 and CDR2 (germline): SGHTA, FQGNSA. The V gene end was trimmed by 2 bases and the J gene end by 4 bases; junction bases not matched to a gene: 13. There are 17 residues in the CDR3. CDR3 sequence: CASSLRLLQGDGYGYTF. The CDR3 nucleotides are TGTGCCAGCAGCTTAAGGCTCCTCCAGGGGGATGGCTATGGCTACACCTTC.

This clonotype was seen more than once but under ten times. This chain uses TRBV6-1 with TRBJ2-3; no definite D call. The CDR3 is made up of 13 amino acids. The ends were cut back, 10 bases at V and 7 bases at J, with 18 bases in the middle. Germline CDR1 MNHNS, CDR2 SASEGT. In DNA, the CDR3 is TGTGCCACCTACACCCCGCGCACGCATACGCAGTATTTT. Its protein is CATYTPRTHTQYF.

The chain uses TRBV20-1 and TRBJ2-5; D might be TRBD1 (5 bases). Germline V gene lookup returns CDR1 DFQATT and CDR2 SNEGSKA (reference sequence). The ends were cut back, 5 bases at V and 1 base at J, with 11 bases in the middle. This CDR3 has 13 amino acids. CDR3 loop: CSASPGPQETQYF. In DNA form, the CDR3 reads TGCAGTGCTTCCCCAGGGCCCCAAGAGACCCAGTACTTC.

CDR3 nucleotides: TGTGCCAGCAAGGGGGAGGAAAACTATGGCTACACCTTC. It is translated as CASKGEENYGYTF. The genes are TRBV5-4 and TRBJ1-2, with TRBD1 as a possible D gene (6 bases). The CDR3 is made up of 13 amino acids. Germline V gives CDR1 SGHNT, CDR2 YYREEE (reference sequence). Trimming took 6 bases from V and 2 from J, leaving 11 bases between them.

The J gene is TRBJ1-1, the V gene TRBV19; no definite D call. In germline, CDR1 is LNHDA, CDR2 SQIVND (reference sequence). Deletions cut 8 bases from V and 2 bases from J, with 18 bases between. This CDR3 comprises 15 residues. This CDR3 is CASAEGGGRNTEAFF. In DNA, the CDR3 is TGTGCCAGTGCCGAGGGCGGAGGGCGCAACACTGAAGCTTTCTTT.

This chain connects TRBV29-1 to TRBJ2-7, with a possible D match to TRBD2 (8 bases). This CDR3 is 15 amino acids long. The germline V gene encodes CDR1 SQVTM and CDR2 ANQGSEA. V dropped 7 bases and J dropped 2 bases, with 21 bases sitting between them. The CDR3 coding sequence is TGCAGCGCGGCGGGGGGACAGACCCTTCCCTACGAGCAGTACTTC. It is translated as CSAAGGQTLPYEQYF.

The CDR3 DNA reads TGTGCCAGCAGCGTAGAGCCCCGCAGGGGGAACTATGGCTACACCTTC. This codes for CASSVEPRRGNYGYTF. V gene TRBV9 combines with J gene TRBJ1-2, with 7 bases aligning to TRBD1. The CDR3 consists of 16 residues. From germline, CDR1 is SGDLS and CDR2 YYNGEE. J lost 2 bases, V lost 0 bases, and 7 bases had no gene match.

This sequence joins TRBV19 and TRBJ2-1, with TRBD1 identical over 7 bases. The J segment lost 4 bases and the V segment lost 7 bases, leaving 19 bases of the junction unmatched. Looked up from germline, CDR1 is LNHDA and CDR2 is SQIVND (reference sequence). This CDR3 spans 18 amino acids. DNA of the CDR3: TGTGCCAGTACTTTCCGTCCGGCCGGGACAGAGACTTACAATGAGCAGTTCTTC. Translating gives CASTFRPAGTETYNEQFF.

The V call is TRBV18, the J call TRBJ1-1, with a possible D match to TRBD1 (6 bases). CDR3 length equals 16 residues. Looked up from germline, CDR1 is KGHSH and CDR2 is LQKENI. The V end lost 2 bases, the J end lost 3 bases, and 16 bases lay between the germline ends. CDR3 sequence (DNA): TGTGCCAGCTCACCATCGTGGGCAGGGGTGTACACTGAAGCTTTCTTT. Protein product: CASSPSWAGVYTEAFF.

This clonotype was detected a few times. The chain is built from TRBV12-3 or TRBV12-4 and TRBJ1-6; D is perhaps TRBD1 (5 bases). The CDR3 spans 14 residues. V dropped 5 bases and J dropped 5 bases, with 10 bases sitting between them. Here the CDR3 reads CASSVRGNNSPLHF. The CDR3 DNA reads TGTGCCAGCAGTGTACGGGGGAATAATTCACCCCTCCACTTT.

This chain links TRBV12-3 or TRBV12-4 with TRBJ2-1, with D possibly being TRBD1 (5 bases). The CDR3 has 15 amino acids. Trimming pared 5 bases from V and 0 bases from J, leaving 11 bases between. In DNA form, the CDR3 reads TGTGCCAGCAGTGTGGACAATCCCTCCTACAATGAGCAGTTCTTC. Translating gives CASSVDNPSYNEQFF.

The chain couples TRBV5-1 to TRBJ2-3; D unclear. From germline, CDR1 is SGHRS and CDR2 YFSETQ. The V end was cut by 3 bases, the J end by 2 bases, with 7 bases between. The CDR3 is 13 amino acids. The CDR3 here is CASSSNPTDTQYF. CDR3 nucleotides: TGCGCCAGCAGCTCGAACCCCACAGATACGCAGTATTTT.

The chain joins TRBV9 to TRBJ1-4; 7 bases agree with TRBD1. This CDR3 contains 17 residues. Germline V gene lookup returns CDR1 SGDLS and CDR2 YYNGEE. J lost 4 bases, V lost 2 bases, and 11 bases had no gene match. The CDR3 region has the DNA TGTGCCAGCAGCGTCGGAAATGCCGGGACAGTTAATGAAAAACTGTTTTTT. As protein: CASSVGNAGTVNEKLFF.

The table lists this clonotype with a few counts. The chain joins TRBV7-9 to TRBJ2-2; D might be TRBD1 (6 bases). Germline CDR1 SEHNR, CDR2 FQNEAQ (reference sequence). This CDR3 spans 14 amino acids. Trimming cost V 5 bases and J 4 bases, with 11 bases left between them. This CDR3 is CASSRTDGTGELFF. The CDR3 DNA reads TGTGCCAGCAGCCGGACAGATGGCACCGGGGAGCTGTTTTTT. The full variable domain, rest sourced from reference TRBV7-9 and TRBJ2-2, is DTGVSQNPRHKITKRGQNVTFRCDPISEHNRLYWYRQTLGQGPEFLTYFQNEAQLEKSRLLSDRFSAERPKGSFSTLEIQRTEQGDSAMYLCASSRTDGTGELFFGEGSRLTVL.

This clonotype was counted a few times. The chain employs TRBV2 and TRBJ2-5, with D unclear. Germline loops: CDR1 SNHLY, CDR2 FYNNEI. Between the trimmed V and J ends, which lost 3 bases and 5 bases, there was a span of 13 bases. CDR3 length equals 14 residues. The CDR3 region has the DNA TGTGCCAGCAGTGACCTCGTGGTAGGGGAGACCCAGTACTTC. Its translation is CASSDLVVGETQYF.

This clonotype was found a few times. The V call is TRBV5-1, the J call TRBJ1-1; 9 bases are a match to TRBD1. The CDR3 covers 14 residues. Germline values: CDR1 SGHRS, CDR2 YFSETQ. Trimming took 5 bases from V and 3 from J; bases not matched to a gene: 5. CDR3 DNA: TGCGCCAGCAGAGGGACAGGGTGGGACACTGAAGCTTTCTTT. Protein sequence: CASRGTGWDTEAFF.

This clonotype was seen repeatedly, ten times or more. V gene TRBV20-1 combines with J gene TRBJ2-1; the match to TRBD2 covers 10 bases. Germline V gives CDR1 DFQATT, CDR2 SNEGSKA (reference sequence). The CDR3 extends over 14 amino acids. Trimming removed 6 bases from V and 9 bases from J; junction bases left unmatched: 11. As DNA, the CDR3 is TGCAGTGCCGACATAGCGGGGGGATCGGGTGAGCAGTTCTTC. Residues: CSADIAGGSGEQFF.

The chain carries TRBV19 and TRBJ2-5; weak D call: TRBD1 (5 bases). V was trimmed by 10 bases and J by 5 bases, leaving 17 bases between them. This CDR3 contains 13 residues. Germline values: CDR1 LNHDA, CDR2 SQIVND (reference sequence). The CDR3 region is CATRFASGETQYF. The CDR3 DNA reads as TGTGCCACCCGATTTGCGTCAGGGGAGACCCAGTACTTC.

The rearrangement joins TRBV28 to TRBJ2-7; TRBD1 might be the D (6 bases). The ends were cut back, 5 bases at V and 4 bases at J, with 27 bases in the middle. The CDR3 contains 18 residues. Per germline, CDR1 MDHEN and CDR2 SYDVKM. The CDR3 DNA reads TGTGCCAGCAGTAGTACGGGACAACATGTTCCTGACAAATACGAGCAGTACGTC. Residues: CASSSTGQHVPDKYEQYV.

This clonotype was detected only a few times. The chain has TRBV6-2 or TRBV6-3 and TRBJ1-5; tentatively, D is TRBD1 (6 bases). Germline V gene data show CDR1 as MNHEY and CDR2 as SVGEGT. V dropped 5 bases and J dropped 6 bases, with 11 bases sitting between them. The CDR3 has 13 residues. The CDR3 protein is CASSRGAGQPQHF. In nucleotides, the CDR3 is TGTGCCAGCAGTCGGGGGGCGGGTCAGCCCCAGCATTTT.

The chain recombines TRBV5-1 with TRBJ1-1; D possibly corresponds to TRBD1 (6 bases). V shed 5 bases and J shed 4 bases, with 24 bases lying between them. CDR3 length equals 17 residues. Per germline, CDR1 SGHRS and CDR2 YFSETQ. The CDR3 loop reads CASRHARGAVRATEAFF. The DNA of the CDR3 is TGCGCCAGCAGACATGCGAGGGGGGCGGTTCGGGCCACTGAAGCTTTCTTT.

This clonotype was seen only a few times. The chain employs TRBV20-1 and TRBJ2-3; D is undetermined. Germline V gives CDR1 DFQATT, CDR2 SNEGSKA (reference sequence). Trimming took 1 base from V and 7 from J, leaving 12 bases between them. The CDR3 sequence is 13 residues long. The CDR3 sequence: CSARVPFRNTQYF. The CDR3 DNA reads as TGCAGTGCTAGAGTCCCCTTTAGAAATACGCAGTATTTT.

The gene calls are TRBV5-4 and TRBJ1-1, with 9 bases identical to TRBD1. V lost 3 bases to trimming and J lost 2 bases; unmatched junction nucleotides: 2. The CDR3 consists of 14 residues. Germline V gene lookup returns CDR1 SGHNT and CDR2 YYREEE (reference sequence). The CDR3 DNA reads as TGTGCCAGCAGCTGGGACAGGGATAACACTGAAGCTTTCTTT. It encodes CASSWDRDNTEAFF.

The chain recombines TRBV6-5 with TRBJ2-7; 7 bases fit TRBD1. CDR1 and CDR2 (germline): MNHEY, SVGAGI. The CDR3 runs to 12 residues. V was clipped by 2 bases and J by 12 bases; unmatched bases: 7. Here the CDR3 reads CASSYRDSTWYF. CDR3 DNA: TGTGCCAGCAGTTACCGGGACAGTACGTGGTACTTC.